These 25 T cell receptor beta chains were sequenced from one sample in a study of cytomegalovirus exposure and HLA in healthy donors. It was with 60 Vbeta and 13 Jbeta primers that the PCR ran. Clones were sequenced by immunoSEQ multiplex PCR, and TCRdb holds only the in-frame ones, with some missing. The data contain about 160,000 clones, 82% of them seen just once; the ten biggest clones take up approximately 0.87%. Input material: PBMCs. The origin of the receptors is a girl between 2 and 10 years old in good health and CMV-seropositive.

The chain has TRBV5-6 and TRBJ2-7; the D is unclear. The CDR3 is 13 residues long. The ends were cut back, 1 base at V and 2 bases at J, with 7 bases in the middle. The germline V gene encodes CDR1 SGHDT and CDR2 YYEEEE. CDR3 sequence reads: CASSLRLTYEQYF. The CDR3 region has the DNA TGTGCCAGCAGCTTGCGACTTACCTACGAGCAGTACTTC. The full variable domain, with the rest looked up from reference TRBV5-6 and TRBJ2-7, is DAGVTQSPTHLIKTRGQQVTLRCSPKSGHDTVSWYQQALGQGPQFIFQYYEEEERQRGNFPDRFSGHQFPNYSSELNVNALLLGDSALYLCASSLRLTYEQYFGPGTRLTVT.

This clone came up once. The V and J genes are TRBV6-1 and TRBJ2-3; a weak D match, TRBD2 (6 bases). The V gene lost 11 bases and the J gene lost 6 bases, with 24 bases spanning the gap. CDR1 and CDR2 (germline): MNHNS, SASEGT. This CDR3 is built from 15 residues. CDR3 amino acids: CAASDLSGLTDTQYF. In DNA, the CDR3 is TGTGCCGCATCAGACCTTAGCGGCCTCACGGATACGCAGTATTTT.

This clone was seen only once. The gene calls are TRBV30 and TRBJ1-2; D gene ambiguous. Deletions cut 5 bases from V and 3 bases from J, with 13 bases between. The CDR3 loop spans 13 amino acids. CDR1 and CDR2 from the germline V gene are GTSNPN and SVGIG (reference sequence). DNA of the CDR3: TGTGCCTGGTCCGCGGGGAGGGACTATGGCTACACCTTC. Translating gives CAWSAGRDYGYTF.

The V and J genes are TRBV4-1 and TRBJ1-1, with TRBD1 matching 8 bases. This CDR3 contains 16 residues. The V gene end was trimmed by 4 bases and the J gene end by 2 bases; junction bases not matched to a gene: 9. The germline V gene encodes CDR1 MGHRA and CDR2 YSYEKL. The CDR3 nucleotides are TGCGCCAGCAGCCGAATCCAAGGACAGGGAAACACTGAAGCTTTCTTT. Its protein product is CASSRIQGQGNTEAFF.

This chain uses TRBV4-1 with TRBJ2-6, with unresolved D. The V gene's germline CDR1 is MGHRA and CDR2 YSYEKL. V was shortened by 1 base and J by 0 bases, with 7 bases between the two germline ends. The CDR3 contains 16 residues. CDR3 region: CASSQGRVSGANVLTF. The CDR3 nucleotides read TGCGCCAGCAGCCAAGGTCGGGTCTCTGGGGCCAACGTCCTGACTTTC.

This chain joins TRBV28 and TRBJ1-5; 7 bases align to TRBD1. With 2 bases clipped from V and 6 bases from J, the junction kept 1 base outside the gene matches. Germline V CDR1 and CDR2: MDHEN, SYDVKM. The CDR3 spans 13 residues. This chain's CDR3 is CASSLQGGQPQHF. The CDR3 DNA reads TGTGCCAGCAGTTTACAGGGGGGTCAGCCCCAGCATTTT.

V gene TRBV4-1 combines with J gene TRBJ2-3; 12 nucleotides align to TRBD2. The trim removed 6 bases at V and 4 bases at J, leaving 5 bases unmatched. The CDR3 sequence is 15 residues long. Per the germline V gene, CDR1 is MGHRA and CDR2 is YSYEKL. CDR3 loop: CASRRLAGEADTQYF. The CDR3 DNA reads as TGCGCCAGCAGGAGACTAGCGGGAGAGGCAGATACGCAGTATTTT.

In DNA form, the CDR3 reads TGCAGCGTCCCGTCAGGGTCTGGGGCCAACGTCCTGACTTTC. This encodes CSVPSGSGANVLTF. The chain employs TRBV29-1 and TRBJ2-6, with TRBD1 as a possible D gene (5 bases). The V and J ends lost 6 bases and 1 base respectively, with 10 bases between them. This CDR3 comprises 14 residues. Looked up from germline, CDR1 is SQVTM and CDR2 is ANQGSEA.

This clone was counted once. The chain joins TRBV19 to TRBJ2-7; D not resolved. There are 11 residues in the CDR3. CDR1 is LNHDA and CDR2 is SQIVND in the germline V gene (reference sequence). Trimming took 4 bases from V and 6 from J, leaving 7 bases between them. The CDR3 nucleotides are TGTGCCAGTAGTAACTCGGGCGAGCAGTACTTC. Translated, it gives CASSNSGEQYF.

The chain employs TRBV27 and TRBJ2-1, with TRBD2 identical over 7 bases. Germline V gives CDR1 MNHEY, CDR2 SMNVEV (reference sequence). The V and J ends lost 3 bases and 10 bases, in that order; junction bases with no gene match: 12. CDR3 size: 15 residues. This CDR3 is CASSLLQRAGVEQFF. CDR3 nucleotides: TGTGCCAGCAGTTTGCTCCAACGGGCGGGGGTGGAGCAGTTCTTC.

This rearrangement joins TRBV7-3 to TRBJ2-3; 7 nucleotides align to TRBD2. The V segment lost 3 bases and the J segment 5 bases; nucleotides outside the gene matches: 8. This CDR3 spans 15 amino acids. Per germline, CDR1 SGHTA and CDR2 FQGTGA. The CDR3, as DNA: TGTGCCAGCAGCTTCTCGGCGGGAGCGGGAGATACGCAGTATTTT. This translates into CASSFSAGAGDTQYF.

V and J are TRBV27 and TRBJ2-3, with TRBD2 matching 7 bases. CDR1 is MNHEY and CDR2 is SMNVEV in the germline V gene (reference sequence). CDR3 size: 14 residues. J gave up 0 bases and V 5 bases, and 2 bases lay outside the gene matches. CDR3 sequence: CASSKRDSTDTQYF. The CDR3 DNA sequence: TGTGCCAGCAGTAAGCGGGATAGCACAGATACGCAGTATTTT.

This chain links TRBV30 with TRBJ2-3, with D unresolved. Germline CDR1 GTSNPN, CDR2 SVGIG (reference sequence). Trimming removed 0 bases at V and 1 base at J, with 8 bases between. The CDR3 runs 14 residues. In nucleotides, the CDR3 is TGTGCCTGGAGTGTGAGCGCCCGCACAGATACGCAGTATTTT. Translation gives CAWSVSARTDTQYF. Using reference TRBV30 and TRBJ2-3 for the parts outside the CDR3, the full variable domain is SQTIHQWPATLVQPVGSPLSLECTVEGTSNPNLYWYRQAAGRGLQLLFYSVGIGQISSEVPQNLSASRPQDRQFILSSKKLLLSDSGFYLCAWSVSARTDTQYFGPGTRLTVL.

This chain connects TRBV6-1 to TRBJ2-5; 8 nucleotides agree with TRBD1. CDR1 and CDR2 (germline): MNHNS, SASEGT. CDR3 size: 14 residues. V shed 4 bases and J 5 bases; nucleotides not matched to a gene: 6. CDR3 region: CASSVLQGAETQYF. The CDR3 DNA reads as TGTGCCAGCAGTGTACTCCAGGGGGCTGAGACCCAGTACTTC.

The chain recombines TRBV6-1 with TRBJ2-5; D possibly corresponds to TRBD2 (5 bases). With the DNA end fitting TRBJ2-7 better, the J assignment may be wrong. Germline V CDR1 and CDR2: MNHNS, SASEGT. This CDR3 has 15 residues. The CDR3 protein is CASSEGVSATYEQYF. The CDR3 nucleotides read TGTGCCAGCAGTGAAGGGGTTAGCGCCACCTACGAGCAGTACTTC.

The CDR3 sequence is CASSPVEGNSYEQYF. DNA of the CDR3: TGTGCCAGCTCACCAGTGGAGGGGAACTCCTACGAGCAGTACTTC. The V call is TRBV18, the J call TRBJ2-7; a possible D gene is TRBD2 (6 bases). The CDR3 is 15 residues long. Germline V gene data show CDR1 as KGHSH and CDR2 as LQKENI. V was cut by 2 bases and J by 0 bases, with 11 bases left in between.

This chain connects TRBV7-9 to TRBJ1-2; D gene unclear. V lost 0 bases and J 6 bases, leaving 11 bases between the germline ends. This CDR3 has 14 residues. From germline, CDR1 is SEHNR and CDR2 FQNEAQ (reference sequence). The CDR3 DNA follows: TGTGCCAGCAGCTTAGCGTCCGGCGGCCATGGCTACACCTTC. Translation gives CASSLASGGHGYTF.

CDR3 sequence reads: CASSLDSYTGELFF. As DNA, the CDR3 is TGTGCCAGCAGCTTAGACAGTTACACCGGGGAGCTGTTTTTT. The rearrangement links TRBV7-3 to TRBJ2-2; possible D gene TRBD1, 5 bases. The CDR3 contains 14 residues. V lost 2 bases and J 3 bases, leaving 7 bases between the germline ends. Germline values: CDR1 SGHTA, CDR2 FQGTGA.

The V call is TRBV5-5, the J call TRBJ2-7, with D possibly being TRBD2 (5 bases). Between the trimmed V and J ends, which lost 8 bases and 1 base, there was a span of 7 bases. The CDR3 totals 11 residues. Germline V lookup: CDR1 SGHKS, CDR2 YYEKEE (reference sequence). The DNA of the CDR3 is TGTGCCAGACTAGGGTCCTACGAGCAGTACTTC. Translating it yields CARLGSYEQYF. The full variable domain, in which reference TRBV5-5 and TRBJ2-7 provide the parts outside the CDR3, is DAGVTQSPTHLIKTRGQQVTLRCSPISGHKSVSWYQQVLGQGPQFIFQYYEKEERGRGNFPDRFSARQFPNYSSELNVNALLLGDSALYLCARLGSYEQYFGPGTRLTVT.

The chain joins TRBV4-1 to TRBJ2-5; no firm D call. CDR1 MGHRA and CDR2 YSYEKL come from the germline V gene. This CDR3 comprises 13 residues. V was shortened by 0 bases and J by 3 bases, with 5 bases between the two germline ends. DNA of the CDR3: TGCGCCAGCAGCCAAGATACGGAAGAGACCCAGTACTTC. Translated, it gives CASSQDTEETQYF.

The chain combines TRBV5-1 with TRBJ2-3; maybe TRBD2 (6 bases). Germline V lookup: CDR1 SGHRS, CDR2 YFSETQ. V was clipped by 6 bases and J by 3 bases, with 17 bases between them. This CDR3 spans 15 amino acids. The CDR3 here is CASTLEGLWTDTQYF. In nucleotides, the CDR3 is TGCGCCAGCACCCTGGAGGGCCTCTGGACAGATACGCAGTATTTT.

This clone was seen just once. The chain has TRBV27 and TRBJ2-3; TRBD2 is a possible D gene (5 bases). Trimming stripped 5 bases from V and 5 bases from J, with 17 bases between. This CDR3 comprises 15 residues. Germline CDR1 MNHEY, CDR2 SMNVEV (reference sequence). The CDR3: CASSDNEGAVDTQYF. The CDR3, as DNA: TGTGCCAGCAGTGACAACGAGGGAGCGGTAGATACGCAGTATTTT.

J is TRBJ2-7 and V is TRBV30; 8 bases align to TRBD1. The germline V gene encodes CDR1 GTSNPN and CDR2 SVGIG (reference sequence). V lost 2 bases and J lost 1; bases outside the gene matches: 13. The CDR3 has 17 amino acids. CDR3 residues: CAWSLLLDRGHSYEQYF. In nucleotides, the CDR3 is TGTGCCTGGAGTCTTCTTCTCGACAGGGGCCATTCCTACGAGCAGTACTTC.

The chain uses TRBV29-1 and TRBJ1-1, with 7 bases fitting TRBD1. The CDR3 consists of 13 residues. Germline lookup yields CDR1 SQVTM and CDR2 ANQGSEA. The J segment lost 5 bases and the V segment lost 8 bases, leaving 11 bases of the junction unmatched. This chain's CDR3 is CSTTGVGMTEAFF. CDR3 DNA: TGCAGCACCACAGGGGTCGGGATGACTGAAGCTTTCTTT.

This rearrangement joins TRBV11-2 to TRBJ2-5, with TRBD2 as a possible D gene (6 bases). The CDR3 covers 15 residues. V lost 5 bases, J lost 4 bases, and 17 bases lay in between. Germline values: CDR1 SGHAT, CDR2 FQNNGV. CDR3 sequence (DNA): TGTGCCAGCAGCAGGAGGCCCTTGGGAGGAGAGACCCAGTACTTC. Its translation: CASSRRPLGGETQYF.